This TCR beta chain was captured by sequencing in a study of identical twins. TCRdb re-called the 5' RACE reads with MiXCR, one entry per CDR3 protein. This sample yields 450,000 or so distinct CDR3 sequences, of which approximately 15% are seen a single time; about 0.54% belongs to the top ten. Comment on this clonotype: Its antigen is unidentified.

The study's findings and limits: Models underestimated TCR alpha sharing (out-of-frame) in monozygotic twins. A lower insertion count was a feature of abundant cord blood beta clonotypes, with no such feature in memory repertoires.

There are 14 residues in the CDR3. The germline CDR1 and CDR2 sequences are SGHTA and FQGNSA. The ends lost 1 base at V and 5 bases at J; junction bases unmatched: 3. A further study also used this sample, focusing on yellow fever vaccine responses in identical twins.

Sequences were obtained from CD4+ T cells sorted from blood. J is TRBJ2-5 and V is TRBV7-2; 8 bases line up with TRBD1. This clonotype was sampled from a woman aged 18-29 years in good health. CDR3 nucleotides: TGTGCCAGCAGCTTAGGCAGGGGGCTGGAGACCCAGTACTTC. It translates to CASSLGRGLETQYF.